This is a list of T cell receptor beta chains from one sample in a study of T-cell memory formation after mild COVID-19. One entry per CDR3 protein, called by TCRdb with MiXCR from the 5' RACE reads. The top ten hold roughly 7.7% of the sample, which has 550,000 to 650,000 distinct CDR3 sequences, around a sixth seen once. Input material: PBMCs or a T cell subset sorted from them (not recorded which). The origin of the receptors is an adult woman who had mild COVID-19 (a few samples of this study predate the infection). Cell type and time point are not known. CDR3s include the opening cysteine and the closing phenylalanine or tryptophan. Fields, in order: J gene, clone size, CDR3 length, D gene, V gene, CDR3 DNA, CDR3 protein. A D gene is named only where the DNA matches it firmly. Expanded clones get a size class; other rows say once, few or many, or leave the size out.

j_call: TRBJ2-1; clone_size: NA; cdr3_length: 16; d_call: TRBD2; v_call: TRBV5-5; cdr3_nt: TGTGCCAGCAGCCCTCTAGGACTAGCGGGATACAATGAGCAGTTCTTC; cdr3_aa: CASSPLGLAGYNEQFF
j_call: TRBJ1-2; clone_size: once; cdr3_length: 14; d_call: NA; v_call: TRBV7-2; cdr3_nt: TGTGCCAGCAGCTTGGGCAGGGGCACAAATGGCTACACCTTC; cdr3_aa: CASSLGRGTNGYTF
j_call: TRBJ2-1; clone_size: few; cdr3_length: 16; d_call: TRBD2; v_call: TRBV11-2; cdr3_nt: TGTGCCAGCAGCGCATTGCGGGGGGTCTCCTACAATGAGCAGTTCTTC; cdr3_aa: CASSALRGVSYNEQFF
j_call: TRBJ2-6; clone_size: NA; cdr3_length: 17; d_call: NA; v_call: TRBV7-3; cdr3_nt: TGTGCCAGCAGCTTATGGGGTTTCGGCTCTGGGGCCAACGTCCTGACTTTC; cdr3_aa: CASSLWGFGSGANVLTF
j_call: TRBJ2-7; clone_size: few; cdr3_length: 17; d_call: NA; v_call: TRBV27; cdr3_nt: TGTGCCAGCAGTGCGTCAAGCGTTTACGAGATTATCGACGAGCAGTACTTC; cdr3_aa: CASSASSVYEIIDEQYF
j_call: TRBJ2-7; clone_size: few; cdr3_length: 13; d_call: NA; v_call: TRBV11-3; cdr3_nt: TGTGCCAGCAGCCCCTTTAGCGCCTACGAGCAGTACTTC; cdr3_aa: CASSPFSAYEQYF
j_call: TRBJ2-2; clone_size: once; cdr3_length: 16; d_call: TRBD2; v_call: TRBV20-1; cdr3_nt: TGCAGTGCTAGAGATTTTAAACTAGCGGGAACCGGGGAGCTGTTTTTT; cdr3_aa: CSARDFKLAGTGELFF
j_call: TRBJ2-7; clone_size: NA; cdr3_length: 15; d_call: TRBD2; v_call: TRBV19; cdr3_nt: TGTGCCAGTAGTATTAGCGGGACCGACTCCTACGAGCAGTACTTC; cdr3_aa: CASSISGTDSYEQYF
j_call: TRBJ2-1; clone_size: NA; cdr3_length: 15; d_call: TRBD2; v_call: TRBV11-2; cdr3_nt: TGTGCCAGCAGCACACTAGCGGGGACCTACAATGAGCAGTTCTTC; cdr3_aa: CASSTLAGTYNEQFF
j_call: TRBJ1-1; clone_size: NA; cdr3_length: 14; d_call: TRBD1; v_call: TRBV19; cdr3_nt: TGTGCCAGTACCCCCAATCCAGGGGGCACTGAAGCTTTCTTT; cdr3_aa: CASTPNPGGTEAFF
j_call: TRBJ2-5; clone_size: NA; cdr3_length: 16; d_call: TRBD2; v_call: TRBV3-1; cdr3_nt: TGTGCCAGCAGCCAAGATGAGACGGGACTAGGAGAGACCCAGTACTTC; cdr3_aa: CASSQDETGLGETQYF
j_call: TRBJ2-1; clone_size: NA; cdr3_length: 16; d_call: TRBD2; v_call: TRBV5-4; cdr3_nt: TGTGCCAGCAGCTTGGGAGGGACTAGCTGGAGCAATGAGCAGTTCTTC; cdr3_aa: CASSLGGTSWSNEQFF
j_call: TRBJ1-2; clone_size: few; cdr3_length: 16; d_call: NA; v_call: TRBV7-9; cdr3_nt: TGTGCCAGCAGCTTAGCGCCGGGACATCTTAACTATGGCTACACCTTC; cdr3_aa: CASSLAPGHLNYGYTF
j_call: TRBJ2-4; clone_size: few; cdr3_length: 15; d_call: NA; v_call: TRBV20-1; cdr3_nt: TGCAGTGCTAGCTGGAACACTCGAGCCAAAAACATTCAGTACTTC; cdr3_aa: CSASWNTRAKNIQYF
j_call: TRBJ1-2; clone_size: NA; cdr3_length: 14; d_call: NA; v_call: TRBV9; cdr3_nt: TGTGCCAGCAGCGTAGGGGTCGAGGGCTATGGCTACACCTTC; cdr3_aa: CASSVGVEGYGYTF
j_call: TRBJ1-4; clone_size: many; cdr3_length: 15; d_call: NA; v_call: TRBV6-1; cdr3_nt: TGTGCCAGCAGTGAAGCGGAGGGAACTAATGAAAAACTGTTTTTT; cdr3_aa: CASSEAEGTNEKLFF
j_call: TRBJ1-4; clone_size: NA; cdr3_length: 13; d_call: NA; v_call: TRBV7-8; cdr3_nt: TGTGCCAGCAGCTCGGCGGGGGGCAAAAAACTGTTTTTT; cdr3_aa: CASSSAGGKKLFF
j_call: TRBJ1-5; clone_size: once; cdr3_length: 15; d_call: TRBD1; v_call: TRBV19; cdr3_nt: TGTGCCAGTAGTATAGATGAAAGAGCCGGGACAGACCAGCATTTT; cdr3_aa: CASSIDERAGTDQHF